These 14 T cell receptor beta chains came from one sample sequenced in a study of cytomegalovirus exposure and HLA in healthy donors. Primers for the PCR totalled 60 Vbeta and 13 Jbeta. Sequencing was performed with immunoSEQ multiplex PCR; in TCRdb, only in-frame clones are kept and a portion is missing. This table has 200,000 to 250,000 clones, about 70% appearing once. Sequencing was carried out using PBMCs. The receptors were gathered from a woman aged 25 to 39 in good health and CMV-seronegative.

The rearrangement uses TRBV30 and TRBJ1-1; 7 bases align to TRBD1. The germline V gene has CDR1 GTSNPN and CDR2 SVGIG (reference sequence). The CDR3 extends over 12 amino acids. The ends lost 2 bases at V and 5 bases at J; junction bases unmatched: 2. For the CDR3, the DNA is TGTGCCTGGAGTCCGACAGGGACTGAAGCTTTCTTT. Protein product: CAWSPTGTEAFF. Based on the CDR3 plus reference TRBV30 and TRBJ1-1, the full variable domain is SQTIHQWPATLVQPVGSPLSLECTVEGTSNPNLYWYRQAAGRGLQLLFYSVGIGQISSEVPQNLSASRPQDRQFILSSKKLLLSDSGFYLCAWSPTGTEAFFGQGTRLTVV.

In its sample, this clone was seen once. The V call is TRBV7-9, the J call TRBJ2-1; 7 bases are shared with TRBD1. V was pared by 6 bases and J by 7 bases, with 9 bases of the junction left unmatched. The CDR3 loop spans 14 amino acids. Germline CDR1 SEHNR, CDR2 FQNEAQ (reference sequence). The CDR3 spells CASSIRQGSNEQFF. The CDR3 coding sequence is TGTGCCAGCAGTATAAGACAGGGATCGAATGAGCAGTTCTTC.

The chain is built from TRBV7-3 and TRBJ2-2; 8 bases agree with TRBD2. CDR1 is SGHTA and CDR2 is FQGTGA in the germline V gene. Germline trimming cut 5 bases from V and 0 bases from J; bases unmatched to any gene: 5. The length of the CDR3 is 16 residues. CDR3 region: CASSHGGAPNTGELFF. Written as DNA, the CDR3 is TGTGCCAGCAGCCACGGGGGGGCCCCGAACACCGGGGAGCTGTTTTTT. Supplemented by reference TRBV7-3 and TRBJ2-2, the full variable domain reads GAGVSQTPSNKVTEKGKYVELRCDPISGHTALYWYRQSLGQGPEFLIYFQGTGAADDSGLPNDRFFAVRPEGSVSTLKIQRTERGDSAVYLCASSHGGAPNTGELFFGEGSRLTVL.

Only one count was recorded for this clone. The rearrangement joins TRBV7-9 to TRBJ2-1; 11 bases are a match to TRBD2. This CDR3 is built from 18 residues. Germline-derived CDR1 and CDR2 are SEHNR and FQNEAQ (reference sequence). CDR3 sequence: CSTLTGTSGVFSYNEQFF. In DNA form, the CDR3 reads TGTTCCACTCTAACCGGGACTAGCGGAGTATTCTCCTACAATGAGCAGTTCTTC.

This clone has more than one count but fewer than ten. In this CDR3 the conserved last residue, phenylalanine or tryptophan, is missing, so a read error is likely. This rearrangement joins TRBV30 to TRBJ1-1; the match to TRBD1 covers 8 bases. Germline V lookup: CDR1 GTSNPN, CDR2 SVGIG (reference sequence). The CDR3 runs 12 residues. J lost 8 bases, V lost 3 bases, and 5 bases had no gene match. CDR3 region: CAWSPGGSEAFL. The DNA for the CDR3 is TGTGCCTGGAGCCCAGGGGGCAGCGAAGCTTTCTTG.

CDR3 loop: CATSLARRTEAFF. CDR3 DNA: TGTGCCACCTCCCTAGCGAGACGAACTGAAGCTTTCTTT. This chain links TRBV6-1 with TRBJ1-1; no reliable D call. The CDR3 consists of 13 residues. Per the germline V gene, CDR1 is MNHNS and CDR2 is SASEGT. The ends were cut back, 10 bases at V and 5 bases at J, with 17 bases in the middle.

In this sample, this clone turned up a few times. V usage is TRBV19 and J usage is TRBJ1-1; no clear D gene. The CDR3 runs to 15 residues. V was trimmed by 7 bases and J by 3 bases, leaving 18 bases between them. Germline V CDR1 and CDR2: LNHDA, SQIVND (reference sequence). The CDR3 region has the DNA TGTGCCAGTATCGCGCGGGTGGGGAGCTACACTGAAGCTTTCTTT. It translates to CASIARVGSYTEAFF. Supplemented by reference TRBV19 and TRBJ1-1, the full variable domain reads DGGITQSPKYLFRKEGQNVTLSCEQNLNHDAMYWYRQDPGQGLRLIYYSQIVNDFQKGDIAEGYSVSREKKESFPLTVTSAQKNPTAFYLCASIARVGSYTEAFFGQGTRLTVV.

Here the CDR3 reads CASSTWDRYYNEQFF. The CDR3 coding sequence is TGTGCCAGCAGCACTTGGGACAGGTATTACAATGAGCAGTTCTTC. The genes are TRBV9 and TRBJ2-1; 8 bases map to TRBD1. J lost 4 bases, V lost 4 bases, and 7 bases had no gene match. The length of the CDR3 is 15 residues. The germline gives CDR1 SGDLS, CDR2 YYNGEE. The complete variable domain, with remaining parts taken from reference TRBV9 and TRBJ2-1, reads DSGVTQTPKHLITATGQRVTLRCSPRSGDLSVYWYQQSLDQGLQFLIQYYNGEERAKGNILERFSAQQFPDLHSELNLSSLELGDSALYFCASSTWDRYYNEQFFGPGTRLTVL.

The genes are TRBV12-5 and TRBJ2-6; tentatively, D is TRBD2 (6 bases). The germline V and J ends were trimmed by 4 bases and 0 bases, with 19 bases remaining between them. The CDR3 consists of 19 residues. Germline V gene data show CDR1 as LGHNT and CDR2 as FRNRAP. The CDR3 reads CASGSSRDSQTSGANVLTF. CDR3 in DNA: TGTGCTAGTGGTTCCTCCCGGGACTCCCAGACCTCTGGGGCCAACGTCCTGACTTTC.

To note about this clone: Additional DNA sequences in this sample encode the identical CDR3. The gene calls are TRBV12-2 and TRBJ2-1; the listed D gene, TRBD1, was not tested against the DNA. TRBV12-2 constitutes a pseudogene. This CDR3 spans 18 amino acids. The CDR3: CASRYPPGTGSIDNEQFF. For the CDR3, the DNA is TGTGCAAGTCGCTACCCCCCCGGGACAGGGTCGATTGACAATGAGCAGTTCTTC.

The chain recombines TRBV7-3 with TRBJ1-5; no definite D call. The CDR3 totals 13 residues. Germline loops: CDR1 SGHTA, CDR2 FQGTGA. V lost 3 bases and J 4 bases, leaving 7 bases between the germline ends. CDR3 residues: CASSFGGNQPQHF. In nucleotides, the CDR3 is TGTGCCAGCAGCTTCGGAGGGAATCAGCCCCAGCATTTT.

This chain joins TRBV27 and TRBJ2-5; D remains ambiguous. CDR3 length equals 17 residues. Germline V gene sequence: CDR1 MNHEY, CDR2 SMNVEV (reference sequence). V lost 1 base and J lost 6, with 21 bases in between. The CDR3 DNA reads TGTGCCAGCAGTTTATTTGGGTCTACGACTCCGATGCAGACCCAGTACTTC. Its translation: CASSLFGSTTPMQTQYF.

The chain recombines TRBV6-1 with TRBJ2-1; 10 bases are a match to TRBD2. The CDR3 loop spans 12 amino acids. With V trimmed by 7 bases and J by 6 bases, 0 bases remained unmatched. In germline, CDR1 is MNHNS, CDR2 SASEGT. The CDR3 protein is CASTSGGNEQFF. CDR3 in DNA: TGTGCCAGCACTAGCGGGGGCAATGAGCAGTTCTTC.

V usage is TRBV9 and J usage is TRBJ2-7; 12 positions agree with TRBD1. This CDR3 contains 20 residues. Germline lookup yields CDR1 SGDLS and CDR2 YYNGEE. V trimming: 3 bases; J trimming: 1 base; junction bases outside the gene matches: 17. The CDR3 DNA reads as TGTGCCAGCAGCGCAGTCCGGAGGGAACCGGGACAGGGGGCTTCCTACGAGCAGTACTTC. It is translated as CASSAVRREPGQGASYEQYF.